The T cell receptor (beta chain) under discussion was sequenced for a study of cytomegalovirus exposure and HLA in healthy donors. Study information: A later analysis reported the same platform for the 90 to 150 validation repertoires and the 500 to 750 first-cohort repertoires.

Study conclusions and caveats: Using the classifier, cytomegalovirus status was reportedly diagnosed with high specificity and sensitivity. According to the study, some 160 TCR beta chains were cytomegalovirus-associated.

The donors were members of the validation cohort, which comprised around 110 subjects and was separate from the first cohort of about 700 subjects. This clone was recorded once. Its antigen is still unknown. Sequencing used immunoSEQ multiplex PCR; TCRdb keeps in-frame clones, though not all of them. The repertoire holds about 360,000 clones, approximately 90% seen once, with approximately 0.86% in the top ten. The V segment lost 6 bases and the J segment 9 bases; nucleotides outside the gene matches: 9. The CDR3 covers 15 residues. CDR1 is SGDLS, CDR2 YYNGEE, per germline. The sample consisted of PBMCs. This TCR was sampled from a woman aged 18-29 years in good health and CMV-seronegative. The chain carries TRBV9 and TRBJ2-3; 14 nucleotides line up with TRBD2. Written as DNA, the CDR3 is TGTGCCAGCACCTCGGGACTAGCGGGAGCCAGCACGCAGTATTTT. Amino acid sequence: CASTSGLAGASTQYF.